At least ten counts were recorded for the clone carrying this T cell receptor (beta chain). Expressed TCRB transcripts were sequenced, since all the RNA that had been isolated was reverse transcribed. The table came from immunoSEQ multiplex PCR; TCRdb's copy has only in-frame clones and leaves some out. The table lists over 300,000 clones, approximately 8% of them singletons. The sample is drawn from a study of beta chain features in type 1 diabetes. This CDR3 has 12 amino acids. Trimming pared 5 bases from V and 5 bases from J, leaving 9 bases between. CDR1 is SEHNR and CDR2 is FQNEAQ in the germline V gene (reference sequence).

This receptor was taken from a woman in her late teens or twenties in good health. Source material: central memory CD4+ T cells from blood. The rearrangement uses TRBV7-9 and TRBJ1-2, with D possibly TRBD1 on 6 matching bases. The DNA for the CDR3 is TGTGCCAGCAGCCCAGGGGTGTATGGCTACACCTTC. Its protein is CASSPGVYGYTF. Full variable domain (outside the CDR3, taken from reference TRBV7-9 and TRBJ1-2): DTGVSQNPRHKITKRGQNVTFRCDPISEHNRLYWYRQTLGQGPEFLTYFQNEAQLEKSRLLSDRFSAERPKGSFSTLEIQRTEQGDSAMYLCASSPGVYGYTFGSGTRLTVV.